The 30 T cell receptor beta chains given below trace back to one sample, sequenced in a study of spatial heterogeneity in lung cancer. The time point is: sample taken at primary tumor resection. TCRdb redid the calling of the 5' RACE reads with MiXCR, one entry per CDR3 protein. Among tens of thousands of distinct CDR3 sequences listed, more than 10% were seen once. Sequenced material: PBMCs, taken at surgery. All receptors derive from a male donor with early-stage non-small cell lung cancer.

This clonotype was picked up a small number of times. The rearrangement joins TRBV20-1 to TRBJ2-1, with a possible D match to TRBD2 (6 bases). Germline assignment: CDR1 DFQATT and CDR2 SNEGSKA (reference sequence). The CDR3 is 15 amino acids. Deletions cut 0 bases from V and 4 bases from J, with 13 bases between. CDR3 bases: TGCAGTGCTAGAGATTCGGAGGGAATTTACAATGAGCAGTTCTTC. Encoded protein: CSARDSEGIYNEQFF.

This clonotype was recorded at least ten times. The genes are TRBV7-3 and TRBJ2-2; 7 positions agree with TRBD1. Germline loops: CDR1 SGHTA, CDR2 FQGTGA. V shed 5 bases and J 4 bases; nucleotides not matched to a gene: 10. CDR3 length equals 16 residues. This chain's CDR3 is CASSPLGQAGTGELFF. The CDR3 coding sequence is TGTGCCAGCAGCCCCCTTGGACAGGCCGGCACCGGGGAGCTGTTTTTT.

The gene calls are TRBV28 and TRBJ1-6; D is perhaps TRBD1 (6 bases). The CDR3 contains 16 residues. Germline CDR1 reads MDHEN; CDR2 reads SYDVKM. V was trimmed by 2 bases and J by 5 bases, leaving 13 bases between them. Written as DNA, the CDR3 is TGTGCCAGCAGTTTAAGGAGGGGGACGGATAATTCACCCCTCCACTTT. This encodes CASSLRRGTDNSPLHF.

This clonotype was observed a few times. V usage is TRBV30 and J usage is TRBJ2-3; 11 bases are a match to TRBD2. This CDR3 region has 19 residues. The V gene's germline CDR1 is GTSNPN and CDR2 SVGIG (reference sequence). After removal of 1 base from V and 2 bases from J, the junction contained 14 bases not matched to a gene. The CDR3 protein is CAWSGRLAGPTSSTDTQYF. Here the CDR3 DNA reads TGTGCCTGGAGTGGAAGACTAGCGGGGCCAACCTCTTCCACAGATACGCAGTATTTT.

The rearrangement uses TRBV6-6 and TRBJ2-6; D might be TRBD1 (5 bases). This CDR3 spans 17 amino acids. Germline V lookup: CDR1 MNHNY, CDR2 SVGAGI (reference sequence). The V and J ends lost 2 bases and 2 bases respectively, with 13 bases between them. The CDR3 reads CASSYAARATGANVLTF. In DNA form, the CDR3 reads TGTGCCAGCAGTTACGCGGCCAGGGCGACTGGGGCCAACGTCCTGACTTTC.

The chain has TRBV27 and TRBJ2-7; 7 bases align to TRBD2. The trim removed 5 bases at V and 0 bases at J, leaving 4 bases unmatched. The CDR3 length is 14 residues. Germline V gene lookup returns CDR1 MNHEY and CDR2 SMNVEV (reference sequence). The CDR3 nucleotides are TGTGCCAGCAGTCCCCGGGGGGTCTCCTACGAGCAGTACTTC. Translation gives CASSPRGVSYEQYF.

The V and J genes are TRBV7-9 and TRBJ1-2; D call uncertain. The CDR3 is 12 amino acids. Germline V lookup: CDR1 SEHNR, CDR2 FQNEAQ (reference sequence). V lost 11 bases, J lost 4 bases, and 14 bases lay in between. CDR3 in amino acids: CAVSPAAYGYTF. As DNA, the CDR3 is TGTGCCGTCTCTCCCGCAGCCTATGGCTACACCTTC.

This clonotype was observed a few times. V usage is TRBV7-9 and J usage is TRBJ1-2, with a possible D match to TRBD1 (5 bases). The V gene lost 3 bases and the J gene lost 8 bases, with 16 bases spanning the gap. Germline loops: CDR1 SEHNR, CDR2 FQNEAQ (reference sequence). This CDR3 is 14 amino acids long. CDR3 amino acids: CASSFPGQGLGYTF. Written as DNA, the CDR3 is TGTGCCAGCAGCTTCCCAGGGCAGGGACTGGGCTACACCTTC. The whole variable domain, remainder taken from reference TRBV7-9 and TRBJ1-2, is DTGVSQNPRHKITKRGQNVTFRCDPISEHNRLYWYRQTLGQGPEFLTYFQNEAQLEKSRLLSDRFSAERPKGSFSTLEIQRTEQGDSAMYLCASSFPGQGLGYTFGSGTRLTVV.

This clonotype occurred a few times. The gene calls are TRBV28 and TRBJ1-4; D unclear. The CDR3 runs 11 residues. Germline V lookup: CDR1 MDHEN, CDR2 SYDVKM. V was cut by 2 bases and J by 5 bases, with 0 bases left in between. The CDR3 reads CASSLNEKLFF. The CDR3 nucleotides are TGTGCCAGCAGTTTAAATGAAAAACTGTTTTTT.

In its sample, this clonotype was seen many times. The CDR3, as DNA: TGTGCCAGCGTCAAGGGGGCGCCGGGTGAGCAGTTCTTC. Its protein product is CASVKGAPGEQFF. V and J are TRBV28 and TRBJ2-1; 7 nucleotides align to TRBD1. The germline CDR1 and CDR2 sequences are MDHEN and SYDVKM. The CDR3 has 13 amino acids. The V and J ends lost 8 bases and 9 bases, in that order; junction bases with no gene match: 10. Full variable domain (outside the CDR3, taken from reference TRBV28 and TRBJ2-1): DVKVTQSSRYLVKRTGEKVFLECVQDMDHENMFWYRQDPGLGLRLIYFSYDVKMKEKGDIPEGYSVSREKKERFSLILESASTNQTSMYLCASVKGAPGEQFFGPGTRLTVL.

The rearrangement joins TRBV7-9 to TRBJ2-1; 7 nucleotides match TRBD1. V gave up 8 bases and J gave up 5 bases; unmatched junction bases: 9. The CDR3 length is 14 residues. Germline-derived CDR1 and CDR2 are SEHNR and FQNEAQ (reference sequence). DNA for the CDR3: TGTGCCAGCCTTGATCGGGACAGCAACAATGAGCAGTTCTTC. This translates into CASLDRDSNNEQFF.

The chain joins TRBV29-1 to TRBJ1-4, with TRBD1 as a possible D gene (5 bases). The CDR3 runs to 14 residues. CDR1 and CDR2 from the germline V gene are SQVTM and ANQGSEA. The V end lost 7 bases, the J end lost 7 bases, and 19 bases lay between the germline ends. CDR3 amino acids: CSATDLKGTEKLFF. The CDR3 DNA reads TGCAGCGCTACCGACCTAAAGGGGACTGAAAAACTGTTTTTT.

This clonotype was observed a few times. The V gene is TRBV5-1, the J gene TRBJ2-7; TRBD1 matches 11 bases. The trim removed 4 bases at V and 6 bases at J, leaving 9 bases unmatched. CDR1 and CDR2 (germline): SGHRS, YFSETQ. This CDR3 spans 15 amino acids. The CDR3 spells CASSPGQGASREQYF. The CDR3 nucleotides are TGCGCCAGCAGCCCAGGACAGGGGGCGTCCCGCGAGCAGTACTTC.

This clonotype was recorded many times. The V call is TRBV9, the J call TRBJ2-6; D is perhaps TRBD1 or TRBD2 (7 bases each). V lost 0 bases to trimming and J lost 0 bases, with 16 bases between them. Per the germline V gene, CDR1 is SGDLS and CDR2 is YYNGEE. The CDR3 runs to 19 residues. CDR3 sequence: CASSVATGEGSSGANVLTF. In nucleotides, the CDR3 is TGTGCCAGCAGCGTAGCTACAGGGGAGGGTAGCTCTGGGGCCAACGTCCTGACTTTC.

This chain connects TRBV6-5 to TRBJ1-1; 8 bases are shared with TRBD1. Trimming removed 7 bases from V and 9 bases from J; junction bases left unmatched: 7. Looked up from germline, CDR1 is MNHEY and CDR2 is SVGAGI. There are 12 residues in the CDR3. The CDR3 DNA follows: TGTGCCAGCATTCACCGACAGGGGCAAGCTTTCTTT. This codes for CASIHRQGQAFF.

This clonotype showed up many times. The chain carries TRBV4-3 and TRBJ1-2; tentatively, D is TRBD1 (6 bases). V was trimmed by 8 bases and J by 3 bases, leaving 16 bases between them. The CDR3 has 14 residues. Germline V CDR1 and CDR2: LGHNA, YSLEER. The CDR3: CASSIDRTYYGYTF. For the CDR3, the DNA is TGCGCCAGCTCAATCGACAGGACCTACTATGGCTACACCTTC.

The chain carries TRBV20-1 and TRBJ2-7; the D is unclear. Germline values: CDR1 DFQATT, CDR2 SNEGSKA (reference sequence). Trimming removed 4 bases at V and 5 bases at J, with 9 bases between. The CDR3 runs to 11 residues. This CDR3 reads CSANSGNEQYF. DNA for the CDR3: TGCAGTGCTAACTCAGGAAACGAGCAGTACTTC.

This rearrangement joins TRBV19 to TRBJ2-7; D might be TRBD1 (6 bases). Germline CDR1 LNHDA, CDR2 SQIVND (reference sequence). The CDR3 has 15 amino acids. V shed 2 bases and J shed 2 bases, with 13 bases lying between them. CDR3 loop: CASSIKGAGAYEQYF. The CDR3 region has the DNA TGTGCCAGTAGTATAAAAGGAGCAGGGGCCTACGAGCAGTACTTC.

This clonotype was seen many times. The chain recombines TRBV10-3 with TRBJ2-1; the D call may be TRBD1 or TRBD2 (5 bases each). CDR3 length equals 12 residues. V lost 6 bases to trimming and J lost 10 bases, with 13 bases between them. CDR1 is ENHRY, CDR2 SYGVKD, per germline. The CDR3 region is CAIRGTSGEQFF. CDR3 nucleotides: TGTGCCATCAGGGGGACCTCCGGGGAGCAGTTCTTC.

This clonotype came up a few times. This rearrangement joins TRBV6-2 or TRBV6-3 to TRBJ2-7; a possible D gene is TRBD1 (5 bases). Germline V lookup: CDR1 MNHEY, CDR2 SVGEGT. The CDR3 covers 13 residues. Trimming took off 5 bases at V and 2 bases at J, with 10 bases between the two ends. The CDR3 sequence: CASSADSTYEQYF. The CDR3 DNA reads TGTGCCAGCAGTGCCGACAGTACCTACGAGCAGTACTTC.

V usage is TRBV27 and J usage is TRBJ2-6; 8 bases match TRBD1. Germline V lookup: CDR1 MNHEY, CDR2 SMNVEV (reference sequence). After removal of 8 bases from V and 3 bases from J, the junction contained 9 bases not matched to a gene. This CDR3 spans 16 amino acids. CDR3 sequence reads: CASRSQGAYGANVLTF. The CDR3 bases are TGTGCCAGCCGATCCCAGGGGGCATATGGGGCCAACGTCCTGACTTTC.

This clonotype was found a few times. The rearrangement uses TRBV12-3 or TRBV12-4 and TRBJ2-3, with D uncertain. The V and J ends lost 6 bases and 1 base respectively, with 14 bases between them. CDR3 length equals 15 residues. CDR3 sequence (DNA): TGTGCCAGCAGCCCTCCCCGTCCTGGCACAGATACGCAGTATTTT. Its translation is CASSPPRPGTDTQYF.

In the case of this clonotype: The conserved closing phenylalanine or tryptophan is absent in this CDR3, likely reflecting a read error. The V call is TRBV20-1, the J call TRBJ1-6; 7 nucleotides match TRBD1. The CDR3 has 15 amino acids. Germline CDR1 is DFQATT and CDR2 is SNEGSKA (reference sequence). With V trimmed by 3 bases and J by 7 bases, 9 bases remained unmatched. The DNA of the CDR3 is TGCAGTGCTAGCCCCTCGACAGGGAGCAATTCACCCCTCCACTAT. Residues: CSASPSTGSNSPLHY.

This clonotype was observed a few times. The rearrangement joins TRBV27 to TRBJ2-1, with TRBD2 matching over 7 bases. Trimming at V came to 8 bases and at J to 3 bases, leaving 1 base not matched to a gene. Germline CDR1 and CDR2: MNHEY and SMNVEV (reference sequence). The CDR3 covers 12 residues. CDR3: CASWTSYNEQFF. DNA for the CDR3: TGTGCCAGCTGGACTAGCTACAATGAGCAGTTCTTC.

This clonotype was found a few times. V is TRBV7-2 and J is TRBJ2-3, with D unclear. There are 14 residues in the CDR3. Germline assignment: CDR1 SGHTA and CDR2 FQGNSA. V was clipped by 7 bases and J by 0 bases, with 11 bases between them. CDR3 sequence (DNA): TGTGCCAGCATGGGAAGGCTTAGCACAGATACGCAGTATTTT. Protein: CASMGRLSTDTQYF.

This clonotype has more than one count but fewer than ten. This sequence joins TRBV20-1 and TRBJ2-3, with 12 bases identical to TRBD2. With 5 bases clipped from V and 1 base from J, the junction kept 10 bases outside the gene matches. Germline V lookup: CDR1 DFQATT, CDR2 SNEGSKA (reference sequence). The CDR3 runs 17 residues. CDR3: CSAPGLWTSGGTDTQYF. In DNA, the CDR3 is TGCAGTGCTCCTGGACTGTGGACTAGCGGGGGCACAGATACGCAGTATTTT.

The chain recombines TRBV6-5 with TRBJ1-6; possible D gene TRBD1, 5 bases. Germline lookup yields CDR1 MNHEY and CDR2 SVGAGI. This CDR3 comprises 17 residues. Trimming cost V 2 bases and J 1 base, with 12 bases left between them. This chain's CDR3 is CASSYTSRGSYNSPLHF. CDR3 nucleotide sequence: TGTGCCAGCAGTTACACGAGTCGGGGGTCCTATAATTCACCCCTCCACTTT.

This clonotype was picked up many times. The chain recombines TRBV30 with TRBJ2-1; possible D gene TRBD2, 5 bases. V gave up 1 base and J gave up 9 bases, with 10 bases separating them. Germline values: CDR1 GTSNPN, CDR2 SVGIG (reference sequence). CDR3 length equals 12 residues. CDR3 in amino acids: CAWSGESGEQFF. Written as DNA, the CDR3 is TGTGCCTGGAGTGGGGAGTCGGGTGAGCAGTTCTTC.

This clonotype occurred many times. This chain links TRBV11-2 with TRBJ1-2; TRBD1 is a possible D gene (5 bases). CDR3 length equals 13 residues. Trimming removed 3 bases at V and 5 bases at J, with 10 bases between. Per germline, CDR1 SGHAT and CDR2 FQNNGV. The CDR3 reads CASSLTRGYGYTF. The CDR3 DNA reads TGTGCCAGCAGCTTGACACGGGGGTATGGCTACACCTTC.

The V call is TRBV29-1, the J call TRBJ1-2; 7 bases fit TRBD1. Losses at the gene ends were 4 bases for V and 6 bases for J; bases not matched to a gene: 14. Germline CDR1 is SQVTM and CDR2 is ANQGSEA. CDR3 size: 15 residues. The CDR3 sequence is CSVVPKTGFFDGYTF. CDR3 bases: TGCAGCGTTGTGCCCAAGACAGGGTTTTTCGATGGCTACACCTTC.